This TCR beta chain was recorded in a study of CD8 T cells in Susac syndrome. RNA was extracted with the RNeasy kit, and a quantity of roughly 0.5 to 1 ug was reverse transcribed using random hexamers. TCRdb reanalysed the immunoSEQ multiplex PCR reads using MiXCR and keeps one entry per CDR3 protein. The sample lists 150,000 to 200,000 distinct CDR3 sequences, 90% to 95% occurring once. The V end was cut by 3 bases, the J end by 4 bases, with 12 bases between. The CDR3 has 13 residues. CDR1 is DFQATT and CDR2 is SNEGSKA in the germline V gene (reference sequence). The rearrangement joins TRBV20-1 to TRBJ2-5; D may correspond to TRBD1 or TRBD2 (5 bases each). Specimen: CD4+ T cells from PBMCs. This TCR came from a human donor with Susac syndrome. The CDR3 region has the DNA TGCAGTGCTAGTGCGTCCGGGACAGAGACCCAGTACTTC. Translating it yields CSASASGTETQYF.